Following are 9 T cell receptor beta chains from one sample sequenced in a study of T cell changes during pregnancy in multiple sclerosis. Sequencing used immunoSEQ multiplex PCR; TCRdb keeps in-frame clones, though not all of them. The sample comprises approximately 51,000 clones, just over 90% of which are singletons, and 1.5% to 2% rests with the top ten. This specimen consisted of peripheral blood, obtained in the second trimester of pregnancy. These receptors came from a female donor with multiple sclerosis, enrolled in a pregnancy study.

The chain has TRBV29-1 and TRBJ2-5; D is perhaps TRBD2 (6 bases). The CDR3 is 16 amino acids. In germline, CDR1 is SQVTM, CDR2 ANQGSEA. Deletions cut 5 bases from V and 3 bases from J, with 22 bases between. CDR3 sequence: CSVLGGETASKETQYF. The CDR3 coding sequence is TGCAGCGTTTTGGGGGGAGAGACGGCCTCCAAAGAGACCCAGTACTTC.

The rearrangement joins TRBV2 to TRBJ1-2, with TRBD1 matching 10 bases. Germline V gene sequence: CDR1 SNHLY, CDR2 FYNNEI. The ends lost 7 bases at V and 6 bases at J; junction bases unmatched: 8. CDR3 size: 14 residues. The CDR3 spells CASTRKGQGNGYTF. The CDR3 DNA reads TGTGCCAGCACCCGAAAGGGACAGGGGAATGGCTACACCTTC.

The chain combines TRBV14 with TRBJ2-7; D call uncertain. Germline V gene sequence: CDR1 SGHDN, CDR2 FVKESK. CDR3 length: 15 amino acids. Between the trimmed V and J ends, which lost 1 base and 0 bases, there was a span of 10 bases. The CDR3 region has the DNA TGTGCCAGCAGCCAAGGTCTTCTCAGCTCCTACGAGCAGTACTTC. Encoded protein: CASSQGLLSSYEQYF.

The chain links TRBV9 to TRBJ1-2; D perhaps matches TRBD1 (6 bases). CDR1 is SGDLS, CDR2 YYNGEE, per germline. Trimming left V 3 bases short and J 8 bases short, with 20 bases between. CDR3 length: 15 amino acids. CDR3 sequence: CASSAAGAAGEGYTF. The CDR3 DNA reads as TGTGCCAGCAGCGCCGCAGGGGCCGCTGGGGAAGGCTACACCTTC.

V and J are TRBV6-4 and TRBJ2-2; perhaps TRBD2 as D (5 bases). V shed 3 bases and J shed 1 base, with 9 bases lying between them. The CDR3 is 15 amino acids. CDR1 is MRHNA and CDR2 is SNTAGT in the germline V gene. CDR3 nucleotides: TGTGCCAGCAGTGATGATGAGGGGAACACCGGGGAGCTGTTTTTT. Amino acids: CASSDDEGNTGELFF.

This chain links TRBV27 with TRBJ2-3; 11 nucleotides align to TRBD1. Unmatched junction bases numbered 24, after V lost 5 bases and J lost 5 bases. CDR1 is MNHEY, CDR2 SMNVEV, per germline (reference sequence). The CDR3 totals 21 residues. The CDR3 loop reads CASSTLWTGGKREYGEDTQYF. CDR3 coding DNA: TGTGCCAGCAGTACTCTCTGGACAGGGGGCAAGCGGGAGTACGGAGAAGATACGCAGTATTTT.

The J gene is TRBJ2-5, the V gene TRBV9; possibly TRBD1 for D (5 bases). CDR1 and CDR2 from the germline V gene are SGDLS and YYNGEE. Trimming pared 3 bases from V and 1 base from J, leaving 13 bases between. The CDR3 spans 15 residues. CDR3 bases: TGTGCCAGCAGCGCCACCCCCGACAGCCAAGAGACCCAGTACTTC. This gives the protein CASSATPDSQETQYF.

The genes are TRBV28 and TRBJ2-3; 12 bases agree with TRBD1. V lost 5 bases, J lost 6 bases, and 9 bases stayed unmatched. The length of the CDR3 is 16 residues. Germline values: CDR1 MDHEN, CDR2 SYDVKM. In DNA, the CDR3 is TGTGCCAGCAGTCTCCCCGGGACAGGGGGCTCCGATACGCAGTATTTT. It encodes CASSLPGTGGSDTQYF.

The chain joins TRBV4-1 to TRBJ1-1, with D possibly being TRBD1 (5 bases). Germline CDR1 is MGHRA and CDR2 is YSYEKL. The length of the CDR3 is 16 residues. Trimming cost V 4 bases and J 4 bases, with 19 bases left between them. CDR3 sequence: CASSPWDLEGATEAFF. CDR3 DNA: TGCGCCAGCAGCCCCTGGGACCTGGAGGGTGCCACTGAAGCTTTCTTT.